The present T cell receptor (beta chain) was sequenced within a study of CD8+ T cells in alopecia areata. Germline values: CDR1 SGHAT, CDR2 FQNNGV. V gave up 5 bases and J gave up 0 bases, with 17 bases separating them. The CDR3 contains 17 residues. The table lists this clone with a count of one. Its antigen remains unknown. Extracted RNA was reverse transcribed, and the resulting cDNA served as sequencing template. Measured with immunoSEQ multiplex PCR; TCRdb has only the in-frame clones, and not every one. This sample has 70,000 to 95,000 clones, with roughly 51% found just once. PBMC-derived CD4+ and CD8+ T cells were sorted. Study-wide findings and caveats: Lesional scalp, especially alopecia totalis/universalis, showed higher clonality than normal scalp.

The sample was NKG2D-high CD8+ T cells sorted from blood. V gene TRBV11-2 combines with J gene TRBJ2-1; D is possibly TRBD1 or TRBD2 (6 bases each). This sequence originates from a human donor with alopecia areata. CDR3 protein: CASSPERGTSSYNEQFF. The CDR3 DNA is TGTGCCAGCAGCCCTGAACGGGGGACAAGCTCCTACAATGAGCAGTTCTTC.